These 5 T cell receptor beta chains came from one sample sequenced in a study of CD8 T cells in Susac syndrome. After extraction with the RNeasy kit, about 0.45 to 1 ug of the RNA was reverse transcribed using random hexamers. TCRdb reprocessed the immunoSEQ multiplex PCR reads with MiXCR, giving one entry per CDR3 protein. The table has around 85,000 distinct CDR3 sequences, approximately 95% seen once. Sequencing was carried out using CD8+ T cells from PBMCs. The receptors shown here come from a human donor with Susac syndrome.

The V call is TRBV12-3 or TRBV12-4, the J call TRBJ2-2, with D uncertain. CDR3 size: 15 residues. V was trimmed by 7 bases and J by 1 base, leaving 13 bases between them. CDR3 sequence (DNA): TGTGCCAGCACCCTCACTCGACAGAACACCGGGGAGCTGTTTTTT. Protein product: CASTLTRQNTGELFF.

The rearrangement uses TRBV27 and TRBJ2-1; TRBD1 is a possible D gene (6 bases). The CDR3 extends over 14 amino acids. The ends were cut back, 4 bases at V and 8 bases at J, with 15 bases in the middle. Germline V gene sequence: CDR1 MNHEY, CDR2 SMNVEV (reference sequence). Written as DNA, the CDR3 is TGTGCCAGCAGTTCGATCAGGGGTGGCTATGAGCAGTTCTTC. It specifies CASSSIRGGYEQFF.

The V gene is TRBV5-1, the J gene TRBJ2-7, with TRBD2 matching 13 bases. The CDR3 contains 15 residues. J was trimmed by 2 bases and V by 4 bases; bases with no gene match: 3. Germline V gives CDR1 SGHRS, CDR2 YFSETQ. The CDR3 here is CASSVGLAGPYEQYF. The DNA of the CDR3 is TGCGCCAGCAGCGTGGGACTAGCGGGACCCTACGAGCAGTACTTC. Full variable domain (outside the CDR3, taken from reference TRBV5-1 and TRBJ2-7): KAGVTQTPRYLIKTRGQQVTLSCSPISGHRSVSWYQQTPGQGLQFLFEYFSETQRNKGNFPGRFSGRQFSNSRSEMNVSTLELGDSALYLCASSVGLAGPYEQYFGPGTRLTVT.

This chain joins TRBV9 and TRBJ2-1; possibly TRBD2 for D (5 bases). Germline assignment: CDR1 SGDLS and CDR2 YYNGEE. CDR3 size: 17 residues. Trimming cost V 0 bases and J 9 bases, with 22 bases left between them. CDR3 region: CASSVEPGPWESSEQFF. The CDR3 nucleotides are TGTGCCAGCAGCGTAGAACCCGGCCCCTGGGAGTCGAGTGAGCAGTTCTTC.

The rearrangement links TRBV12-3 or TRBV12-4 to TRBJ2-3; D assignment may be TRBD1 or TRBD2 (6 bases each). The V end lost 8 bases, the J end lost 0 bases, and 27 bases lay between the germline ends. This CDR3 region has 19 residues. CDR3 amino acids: CASWQLTGAAELSTDTQYF. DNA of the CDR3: TGTGCCAGCTGGCAGCTAACGGGGGCAGCGGAACTAAGCACAGATACGCAGTATTTT.